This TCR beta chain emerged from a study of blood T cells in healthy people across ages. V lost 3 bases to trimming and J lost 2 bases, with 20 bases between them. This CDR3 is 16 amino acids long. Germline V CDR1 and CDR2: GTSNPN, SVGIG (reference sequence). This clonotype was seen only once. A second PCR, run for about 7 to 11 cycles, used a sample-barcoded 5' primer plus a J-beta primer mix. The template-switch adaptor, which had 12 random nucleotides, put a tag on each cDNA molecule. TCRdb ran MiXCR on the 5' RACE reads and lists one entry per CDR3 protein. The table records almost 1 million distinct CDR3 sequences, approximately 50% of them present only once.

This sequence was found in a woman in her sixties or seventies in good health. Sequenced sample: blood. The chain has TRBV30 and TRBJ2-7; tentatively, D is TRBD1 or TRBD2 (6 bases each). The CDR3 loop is CAWRKGGGTKPYEQYF. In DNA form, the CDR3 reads TGTGCCTGGAGGAAGGGGGGCGGGACAAAACCCTACGAGCAGTACTTC. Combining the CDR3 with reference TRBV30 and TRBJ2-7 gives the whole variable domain SQTIHQWPATLVQPVGSPLSLECTVEGTSNPNLYWYRQAAGRGLQLLFYSVGIGQISSEVPQNLSASRPQDRQFILSSKKLLLSDSGFYLCAWRKGGGTKPYEQYFGPGTRLTVT.